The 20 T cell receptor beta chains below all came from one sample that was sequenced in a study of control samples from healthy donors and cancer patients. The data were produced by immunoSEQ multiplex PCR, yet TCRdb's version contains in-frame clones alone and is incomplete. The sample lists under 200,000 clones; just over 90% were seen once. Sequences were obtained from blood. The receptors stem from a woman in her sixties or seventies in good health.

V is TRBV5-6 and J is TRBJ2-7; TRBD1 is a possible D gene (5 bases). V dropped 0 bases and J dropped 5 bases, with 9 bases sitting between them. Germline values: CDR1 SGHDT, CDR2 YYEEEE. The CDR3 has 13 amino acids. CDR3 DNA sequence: TGTGCCAGCAGCTTGGTTCCCAGGGACGAGCAGTACTTC. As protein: CASSLVPRDEQYF.

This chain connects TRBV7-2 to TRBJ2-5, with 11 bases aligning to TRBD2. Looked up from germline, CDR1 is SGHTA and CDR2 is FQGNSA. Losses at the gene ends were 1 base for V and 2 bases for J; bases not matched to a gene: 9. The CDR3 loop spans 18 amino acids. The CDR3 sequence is CASSLVTSGGPVQETQYF. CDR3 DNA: TGTGCCAGCAGCTTAGTTACTAGCGGGGGCCCAGTACAAGAGACCCAGTACTTC.

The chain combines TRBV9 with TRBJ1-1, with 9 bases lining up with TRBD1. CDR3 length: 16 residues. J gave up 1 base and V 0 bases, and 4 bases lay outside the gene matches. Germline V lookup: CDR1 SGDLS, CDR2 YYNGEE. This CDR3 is CASSVAPQGANTEAFF. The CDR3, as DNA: TGTGCCAGCAGCGTAGCGCCACAGGGGGCGAACACTGAAGCTTTCTTT.

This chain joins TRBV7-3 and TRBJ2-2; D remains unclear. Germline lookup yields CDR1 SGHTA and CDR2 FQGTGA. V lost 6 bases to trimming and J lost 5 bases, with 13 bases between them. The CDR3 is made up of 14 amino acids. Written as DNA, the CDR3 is TGTGCCAGCAGACCCCGACTGGCTACCGGGGAGCTGTTTTTT. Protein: CASRPRLATGELFF.

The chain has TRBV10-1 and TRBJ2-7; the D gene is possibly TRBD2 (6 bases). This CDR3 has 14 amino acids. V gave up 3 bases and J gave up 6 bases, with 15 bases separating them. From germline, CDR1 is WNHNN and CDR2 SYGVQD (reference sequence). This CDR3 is CASSDPGLRSEQYF. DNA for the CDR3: TGCGCCAGCAGTGACCCGGGACTCCGGAGCGAGCAGTACTTC.

CDR3 sequence: CASSLTSGPWGSEAFF. For the CDR3, the DNA is TGTGCCAGCAGCTTAACCTCGGGGCCCTGGGGCTCTGAAGCTTTCTTT. This chain links TRBV7-3 with TRBJ1-1; D may be TRBD1 (5 bases). The CDR3 covers 16 residues. The V end was cut by 0 bases, the J end by 6 bases, with 17 bases between. The germline V gene encodes CDR1 SGHTA and CDR2 FQGTGA.

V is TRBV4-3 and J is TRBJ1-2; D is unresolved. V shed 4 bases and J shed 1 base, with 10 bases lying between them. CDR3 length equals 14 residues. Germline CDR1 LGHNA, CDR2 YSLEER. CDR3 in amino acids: CASSLRDFNYGYTF. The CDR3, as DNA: TGCGCCAGCAGCCTTCGGGATTTTAACTATGGCTACACCTTC.

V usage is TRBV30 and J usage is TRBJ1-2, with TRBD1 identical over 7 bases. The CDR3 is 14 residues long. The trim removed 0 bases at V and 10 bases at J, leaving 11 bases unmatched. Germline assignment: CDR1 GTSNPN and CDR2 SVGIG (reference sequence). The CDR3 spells CAWSVGGQVSSYTF. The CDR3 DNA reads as TGTGCCTGGAGTGTAGGAGGACAGGTTAGTTCCTACACCTTC.

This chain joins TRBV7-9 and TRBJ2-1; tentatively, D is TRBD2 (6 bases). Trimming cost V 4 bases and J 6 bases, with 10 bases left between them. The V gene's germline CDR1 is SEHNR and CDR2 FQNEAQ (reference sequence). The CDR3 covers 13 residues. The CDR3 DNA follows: TGTGCCAGCAGCTGGTCGGGGGTCAATGAGCAGTTCTTC. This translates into CASSWSGVNEQFF.

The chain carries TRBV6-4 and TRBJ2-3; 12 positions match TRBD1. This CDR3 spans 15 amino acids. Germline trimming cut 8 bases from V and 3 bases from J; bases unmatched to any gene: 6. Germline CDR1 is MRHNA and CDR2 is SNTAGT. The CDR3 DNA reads TGTGCCAGCCGACCGGGACAGGGGGCAACAGATACGCAGTATTTT. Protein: CASRPGQGATDTQYF.

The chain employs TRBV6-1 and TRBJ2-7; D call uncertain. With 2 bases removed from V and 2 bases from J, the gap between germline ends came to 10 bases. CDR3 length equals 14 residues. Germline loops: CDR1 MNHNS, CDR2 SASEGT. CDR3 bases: TGTGCCAGCAGTGAATGGGCAGGTCCCTACGAGCAGTACTTC. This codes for CASSEWAGPYEQYF.

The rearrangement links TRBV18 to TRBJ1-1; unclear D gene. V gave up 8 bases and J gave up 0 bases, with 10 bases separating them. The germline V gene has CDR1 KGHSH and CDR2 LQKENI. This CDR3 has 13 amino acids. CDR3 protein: CASAGAMNTEAFF. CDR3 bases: TGTGCCAGCGCGGGAGCCATGAACACTGAAGCTTTCTTT.

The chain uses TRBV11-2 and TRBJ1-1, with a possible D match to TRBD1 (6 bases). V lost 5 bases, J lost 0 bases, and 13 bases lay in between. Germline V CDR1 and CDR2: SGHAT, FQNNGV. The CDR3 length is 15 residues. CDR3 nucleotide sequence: TGTGCCAGCAGCCGGAGCGGGACAATGAACACTGAAGCTTTCTTT. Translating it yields CASSRSGTMNTEAFF. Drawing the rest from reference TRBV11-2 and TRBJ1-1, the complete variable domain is EAGVAQSPRYKIIEKRQSVAFWCNPISGHATLYWYQQILGQGPKLLIQFQNNGVVDDSQLPKDRFSAERLKGVDSTLKIQPAKLEDSAVYLCASSRSGTMNTEAFFGQGTRLTVV.

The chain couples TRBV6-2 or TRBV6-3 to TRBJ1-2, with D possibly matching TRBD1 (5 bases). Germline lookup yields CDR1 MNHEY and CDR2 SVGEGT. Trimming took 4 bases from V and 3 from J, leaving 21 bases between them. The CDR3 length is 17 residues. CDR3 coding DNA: TGTGCCAGCAGTTTGGGGCCCCATTTCGTCGCGGACTATGGCTACACCTTC. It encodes CASSLGPHFVADYGYTF.

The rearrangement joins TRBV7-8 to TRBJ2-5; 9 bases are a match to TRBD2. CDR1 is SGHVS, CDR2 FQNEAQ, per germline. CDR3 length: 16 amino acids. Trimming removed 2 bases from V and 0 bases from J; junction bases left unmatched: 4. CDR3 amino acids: CASSLFSGGYQETQYF. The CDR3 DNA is TGTGCCAGCAGCTTATTCAGCGGGGGGTACCAAGAGACCCAGTACTTC.

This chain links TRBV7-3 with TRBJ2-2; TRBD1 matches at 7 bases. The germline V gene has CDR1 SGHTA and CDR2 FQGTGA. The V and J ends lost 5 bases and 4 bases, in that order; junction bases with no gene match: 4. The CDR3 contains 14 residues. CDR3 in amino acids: CASSKTGVTGELFF. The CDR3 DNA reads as TGTGCCAGCAGCAAAACAGGGGTCACCGGGGAGCTGTTTTTT.

The CDR3: CASSIAQNTEAFF. CDR3 DNA sequence: TGTGCCAGTAGTATAGCCCAGAACACTGAAGCTTTCTTT. V is TRBV19 and J is TRBJ1-1; unclear D gene. V lost 1 base to trimming and J lost 1 base, with 4 bases between them. The CDR3 is 13 amino acids. CDR1 and CDR2 (germline): LNHDA, SQIVND (reference sequence). The entire variable domain, with the rest obtained from reference TRBV19 and TRBJ1-1, is as follows: DGGITQSPKYLFRKEGQNVTLSCEQNLNHDAMYWYRQDPGQGLRLIYYSQIVNDFQKGDIAEGYSVSREKKESFPLTVTSAQKNPTAFYLCASSIAQNTEAFFGQGTRLTVV.

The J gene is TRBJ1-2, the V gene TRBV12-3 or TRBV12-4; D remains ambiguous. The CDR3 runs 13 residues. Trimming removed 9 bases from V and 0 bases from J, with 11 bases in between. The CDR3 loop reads CASHRVANYGYTF. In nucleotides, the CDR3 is TGTGCCAGTCACCGGGTAGCTAACTATGGCTACACCTTC.

The CDR3 region has the DNA TGTGCCAGCAGTTGGACTGGTGGGGAGACCCAGTACTTC. Its translation: CASSWTGGETQYF. The chain carries TRBV2 and TRBJ2-5, with D perhaps TRBD2 (5 bases). The V gene lost 5 bases and the J gene lost 5 bases, with 12 bases spanning the gap. From germline, CDR1 is SNHLY and CDR2 FYNNEI. This CDR3 is built from 13 residues.

CDR3 in amino acids: CASRGTSSGELFF. The DNA for the CDR3 is TGTGCCAGCAGGGGGACAAGCAGCGGGGAGCTGTTTTTT. V is TRBV2 and J is TRBJ2-2; possible D gene TRBD1, 6 bases. V lost 6 bases to trimming and J lost 7 bases, with 12 bases between them. Germline V gives CDR1 SNHLY, CDR2 FYNNEI. The CDR3 is 13 amino acids.